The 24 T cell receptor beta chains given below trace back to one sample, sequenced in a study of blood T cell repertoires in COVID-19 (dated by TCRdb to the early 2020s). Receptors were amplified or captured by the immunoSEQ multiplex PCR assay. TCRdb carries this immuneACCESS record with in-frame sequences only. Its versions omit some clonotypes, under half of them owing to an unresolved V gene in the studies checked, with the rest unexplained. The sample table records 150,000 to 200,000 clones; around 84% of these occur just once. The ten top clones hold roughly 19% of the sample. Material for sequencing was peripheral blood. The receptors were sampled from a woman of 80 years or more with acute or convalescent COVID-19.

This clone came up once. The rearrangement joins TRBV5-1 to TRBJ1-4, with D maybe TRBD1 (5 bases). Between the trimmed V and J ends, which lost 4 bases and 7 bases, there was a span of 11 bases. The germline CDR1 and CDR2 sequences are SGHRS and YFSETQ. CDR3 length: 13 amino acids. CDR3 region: CASSAPGGEKLFF. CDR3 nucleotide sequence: TGCGCCAGCAGCGCCCCCGGGGGTGAAAAACTGTTTTTT.

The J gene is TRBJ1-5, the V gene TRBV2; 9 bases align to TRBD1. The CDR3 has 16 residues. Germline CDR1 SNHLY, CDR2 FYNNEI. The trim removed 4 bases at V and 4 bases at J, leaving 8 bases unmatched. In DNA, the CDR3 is TGTGCCAGCAGTGTTGGGACAGGGTCCCTTAATCAGCCCCAGCATTTT. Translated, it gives CASSVGTGSLNQPQHF.

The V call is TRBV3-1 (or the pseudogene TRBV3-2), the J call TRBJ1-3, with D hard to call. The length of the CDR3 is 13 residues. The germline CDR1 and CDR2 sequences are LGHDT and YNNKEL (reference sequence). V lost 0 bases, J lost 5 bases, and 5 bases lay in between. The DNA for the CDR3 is TGTGCCAGCAGCCAAGATCGTAGAAACACCATATATTTT. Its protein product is CASSQDRRNTIYF.

The CDR3 nucleotides are TGTGCCGGCCAATCTACAGGGGGCGGCGGGGAGCTGTTTTTT. It codes for CAGQSTGGGGELFF. The V and J genes are TRBV28 and TRBJ2-2; the match to TRBD1 covers 9 bases. This CDR3 is built from 14 residues. Germline CDR1 and CDR2: MDHEN and SYDVKM. V dropped 11 bases and J dropped 7; count of bases not matched to a gene: 11.

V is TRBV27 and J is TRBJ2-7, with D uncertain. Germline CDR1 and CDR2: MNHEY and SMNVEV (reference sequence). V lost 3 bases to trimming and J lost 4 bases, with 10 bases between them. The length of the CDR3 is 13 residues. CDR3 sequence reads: CASSLARNYEQYF. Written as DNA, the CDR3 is TGTGCCAGCAGTTTGGCCAGGAATTACGAGCAGTACTTC.

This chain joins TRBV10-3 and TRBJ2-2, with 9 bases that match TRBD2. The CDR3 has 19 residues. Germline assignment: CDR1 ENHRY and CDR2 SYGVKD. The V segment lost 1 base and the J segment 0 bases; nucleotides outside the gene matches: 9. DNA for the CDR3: TGTGCCATCAGTGAGTTGTCGGCGGGGGGGCTTACGAACACCGGGGAGCTGTTTTTT. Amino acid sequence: CAISELSAGGLTNTGELFF.

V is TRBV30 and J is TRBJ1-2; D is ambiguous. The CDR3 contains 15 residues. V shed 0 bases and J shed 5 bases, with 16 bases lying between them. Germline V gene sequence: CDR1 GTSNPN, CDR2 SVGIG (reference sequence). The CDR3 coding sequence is TGTGCCTGGAGTGTAGGAGTAACGGGGTGGTATGGCTACACCTTC. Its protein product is CAWSVGVTGWYGYTF.

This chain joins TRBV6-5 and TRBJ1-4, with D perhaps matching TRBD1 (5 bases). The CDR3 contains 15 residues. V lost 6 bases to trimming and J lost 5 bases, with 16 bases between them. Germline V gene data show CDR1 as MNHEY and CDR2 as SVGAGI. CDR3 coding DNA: TGTGCCAGCAGCGTAACGCAGGGAGGGAATGAAAAACTGTTTTTT. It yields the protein CASSVTQGGNEKLFF.

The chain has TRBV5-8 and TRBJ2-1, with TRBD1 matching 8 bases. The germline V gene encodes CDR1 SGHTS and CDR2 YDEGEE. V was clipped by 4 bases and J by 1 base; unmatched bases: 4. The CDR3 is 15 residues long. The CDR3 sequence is CASSRTGRSYNEQFF. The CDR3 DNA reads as TGTGCCAGCAGCAGGACAGGGAGGTCCTACAATGAGCAGTTCTTC.

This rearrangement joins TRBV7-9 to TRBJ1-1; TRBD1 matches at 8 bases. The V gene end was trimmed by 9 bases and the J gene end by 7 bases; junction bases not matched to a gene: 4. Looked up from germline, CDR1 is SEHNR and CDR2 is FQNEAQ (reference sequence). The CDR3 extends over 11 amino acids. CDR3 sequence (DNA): TGTGCCAGTGACAGGGGAGGTGAAGCTTTCTTT. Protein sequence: CASDRGGEAFF.

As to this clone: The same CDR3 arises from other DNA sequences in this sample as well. CDR3 sequence reads: CASSLGTGSTGELFF. CDR3 DNA sequence: TGCGCCAGCAGCTTGGGGACAGGATCCACCGGGGAGCTGTTTTTT. The chain links TRBV5-1 to TRBJ2-2; 7 positions match TRBD1. V was pared by 0 bases and J by 4 bases, with 3 bases of the junction left unmatched. The CDR3 consists of 15 residues. In germline, CDR1 is SGHRS, CDR2 YFSETQ.

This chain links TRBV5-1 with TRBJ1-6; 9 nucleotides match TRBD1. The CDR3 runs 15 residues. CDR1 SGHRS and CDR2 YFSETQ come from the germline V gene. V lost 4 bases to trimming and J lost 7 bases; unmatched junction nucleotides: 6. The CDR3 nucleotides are TGCGCCAGCAGCCAACAGGGGGCTTGGAATTCACCCCTCCACTTT. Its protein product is CASSQQGAWNSPLHF.

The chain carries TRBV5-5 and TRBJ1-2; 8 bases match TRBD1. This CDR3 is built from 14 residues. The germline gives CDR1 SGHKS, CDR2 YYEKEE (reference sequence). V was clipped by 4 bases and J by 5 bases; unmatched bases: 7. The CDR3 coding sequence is TGTGCCAGCAGCCACGCAGGACAGGGTTATGGCTACACCTTC. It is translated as CASSHAGQGYGYTF.

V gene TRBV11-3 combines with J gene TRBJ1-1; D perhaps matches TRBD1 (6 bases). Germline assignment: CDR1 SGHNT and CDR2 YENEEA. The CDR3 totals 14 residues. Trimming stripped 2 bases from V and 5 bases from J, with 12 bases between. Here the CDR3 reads CASSLQGSGTEAFF. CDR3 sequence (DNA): TGTGCCAGCAGCTTACAGGGGTCTGGGACTGAAGCTTTCTTT.

CDR3 loop: CASSIGAGEAFF. CDR3 sequence (DNA): TGTGCCAGTAGTATAGGGGCCGGCGAAGCTTTCTTT. The genes are TRBV19 and TRBJ1-1; no definite D call. V dropped 1 base and J dropped 8 bases, with 8 bases sitting between them. Germline-derived CDR1 and CDR2 are LNHDA and SQIVND (reference sequence). The CDR3 contains 12 residues.

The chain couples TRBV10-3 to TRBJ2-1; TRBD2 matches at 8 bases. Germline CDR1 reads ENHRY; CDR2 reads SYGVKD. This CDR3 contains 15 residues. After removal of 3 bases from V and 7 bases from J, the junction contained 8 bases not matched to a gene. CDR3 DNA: TGTGCCATCAGTGAAGGCGGGAGGCCTGGTAATGAGCAGTTCTTC. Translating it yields CAISEGGRPGNEQFF.

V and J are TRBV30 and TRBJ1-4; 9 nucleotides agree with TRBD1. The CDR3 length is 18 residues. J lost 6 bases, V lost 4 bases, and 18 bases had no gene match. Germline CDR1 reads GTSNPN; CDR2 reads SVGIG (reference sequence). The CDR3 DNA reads TGTGCCTGGATTATACAGGGGGCACTCTGCGAATCTTATGAAAAACTGTTTTTT. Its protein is CAWIIQGALCESYEKLFF.

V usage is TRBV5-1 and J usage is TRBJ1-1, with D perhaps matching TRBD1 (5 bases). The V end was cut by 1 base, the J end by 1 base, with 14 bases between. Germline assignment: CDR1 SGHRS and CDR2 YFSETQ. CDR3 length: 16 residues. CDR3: CASSLSPGLRNTEAFF. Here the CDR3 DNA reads TGCGCCAGCAGCTTGTCTCCGGGACTGAGGAACACTGAAGCTTTCTTT.

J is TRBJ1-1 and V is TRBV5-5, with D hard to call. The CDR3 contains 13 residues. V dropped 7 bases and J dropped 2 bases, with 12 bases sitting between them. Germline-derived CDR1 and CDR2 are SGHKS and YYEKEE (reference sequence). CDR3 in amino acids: CASAKLANTEAFF. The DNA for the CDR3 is TGTGCCAGCGCCAAGTTGGCCAACACTGAAGCTTTCTTT.

Written as DNA, the CDR3 is TGCGCCAGCAGCCAAGTGGCTAGCGAAGACCAAGAGACCCAGTACTTC. Protein: CASSQVASEDQETQYF. The V gene is TRBV4-1, the J gene TRBJ2-5; perhaps TRBD2 as D (6 bases). The germline gives CDR1 MGHRA, CDR2 YSYEKL. The CDR3 is 16 residues long. The V end was cut by 1 base, the J end by 0 bases, with 12 bases between.

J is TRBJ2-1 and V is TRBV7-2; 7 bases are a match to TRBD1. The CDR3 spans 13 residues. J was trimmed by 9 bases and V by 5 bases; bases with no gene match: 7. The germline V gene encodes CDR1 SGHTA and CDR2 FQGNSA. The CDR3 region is CASSPQTGSEQFF. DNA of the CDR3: TGTGCCAGCAGCCCTCAGACAGGGAGTGAGCAGTTCTTC.

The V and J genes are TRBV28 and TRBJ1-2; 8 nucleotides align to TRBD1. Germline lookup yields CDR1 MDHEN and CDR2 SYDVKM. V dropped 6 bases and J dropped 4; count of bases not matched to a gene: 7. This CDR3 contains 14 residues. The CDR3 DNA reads TGTGCCAGCAGGGTGGCGGGACAGGTCTATGGCTACACCTTC. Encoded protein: CASRVAGQVYGYTF.

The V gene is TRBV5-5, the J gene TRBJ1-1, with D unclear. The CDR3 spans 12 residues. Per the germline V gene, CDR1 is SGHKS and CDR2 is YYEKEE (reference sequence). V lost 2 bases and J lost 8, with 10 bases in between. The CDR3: CASSLRSGEAFF. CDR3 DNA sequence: TGTGCCAGCAGCTTAAGGTCCGGGGAAGCTTTCTTT.

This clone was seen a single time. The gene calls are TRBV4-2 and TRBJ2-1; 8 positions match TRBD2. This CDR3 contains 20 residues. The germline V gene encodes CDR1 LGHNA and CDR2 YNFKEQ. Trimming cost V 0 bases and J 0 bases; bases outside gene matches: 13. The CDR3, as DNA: TGTGCCAGCAGCCAAGACTGGGCTAGCGGGCCCCTAAGCTCCTACAATGAGCAGTTCTTC. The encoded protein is CASSQDWASGPLSSYNEQFF.